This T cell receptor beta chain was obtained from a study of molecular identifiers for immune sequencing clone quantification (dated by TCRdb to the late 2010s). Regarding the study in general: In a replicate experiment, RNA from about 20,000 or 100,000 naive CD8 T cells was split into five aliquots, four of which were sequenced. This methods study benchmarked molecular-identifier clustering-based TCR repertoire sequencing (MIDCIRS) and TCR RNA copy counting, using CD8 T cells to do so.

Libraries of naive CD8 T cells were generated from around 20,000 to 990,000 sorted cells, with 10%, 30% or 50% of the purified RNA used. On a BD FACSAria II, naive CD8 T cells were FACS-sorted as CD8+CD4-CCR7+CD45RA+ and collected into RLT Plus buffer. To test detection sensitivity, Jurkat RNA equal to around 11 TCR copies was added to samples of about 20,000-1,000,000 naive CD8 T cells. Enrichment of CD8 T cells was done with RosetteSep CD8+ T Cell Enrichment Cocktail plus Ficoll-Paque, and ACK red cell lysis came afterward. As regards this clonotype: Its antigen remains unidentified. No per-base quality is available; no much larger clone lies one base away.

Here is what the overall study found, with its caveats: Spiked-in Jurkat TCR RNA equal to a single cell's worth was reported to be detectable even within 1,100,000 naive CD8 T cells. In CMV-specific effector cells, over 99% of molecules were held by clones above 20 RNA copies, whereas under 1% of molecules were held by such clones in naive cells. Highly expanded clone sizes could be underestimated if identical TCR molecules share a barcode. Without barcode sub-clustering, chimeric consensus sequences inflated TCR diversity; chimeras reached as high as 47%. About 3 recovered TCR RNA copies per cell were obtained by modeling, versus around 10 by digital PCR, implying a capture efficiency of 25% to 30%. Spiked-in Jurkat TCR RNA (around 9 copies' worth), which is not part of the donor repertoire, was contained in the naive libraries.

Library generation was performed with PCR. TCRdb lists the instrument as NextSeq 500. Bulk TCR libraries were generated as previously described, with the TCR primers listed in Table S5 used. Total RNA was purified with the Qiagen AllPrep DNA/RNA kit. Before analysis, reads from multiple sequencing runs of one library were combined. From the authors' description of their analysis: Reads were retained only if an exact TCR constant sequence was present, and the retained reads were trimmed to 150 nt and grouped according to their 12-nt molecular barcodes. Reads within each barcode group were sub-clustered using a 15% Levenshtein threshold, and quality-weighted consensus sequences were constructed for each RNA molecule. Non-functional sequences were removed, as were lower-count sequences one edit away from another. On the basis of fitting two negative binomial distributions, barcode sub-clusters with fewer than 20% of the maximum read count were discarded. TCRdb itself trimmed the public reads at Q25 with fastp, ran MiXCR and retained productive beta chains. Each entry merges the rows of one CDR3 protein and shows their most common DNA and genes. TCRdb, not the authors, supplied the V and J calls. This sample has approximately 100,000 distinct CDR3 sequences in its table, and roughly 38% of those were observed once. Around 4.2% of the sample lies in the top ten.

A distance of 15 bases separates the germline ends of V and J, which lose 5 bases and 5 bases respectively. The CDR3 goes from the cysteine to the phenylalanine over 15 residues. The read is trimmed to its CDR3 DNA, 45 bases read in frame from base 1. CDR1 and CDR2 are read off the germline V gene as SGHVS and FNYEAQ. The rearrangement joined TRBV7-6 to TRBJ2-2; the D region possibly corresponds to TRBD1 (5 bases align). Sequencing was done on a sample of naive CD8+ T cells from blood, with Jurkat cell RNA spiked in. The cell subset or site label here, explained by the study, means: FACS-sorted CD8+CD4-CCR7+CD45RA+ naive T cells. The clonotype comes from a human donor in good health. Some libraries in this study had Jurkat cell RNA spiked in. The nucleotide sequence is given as TGTGCCAGCAGCCTAACCCTGGACACAACCGGGGAGCTGTTTTTT. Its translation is CASSLTLDTTGELFF.